This T cell receptor (beta chain) was profiled in a study of blood T cell repertoires in COVID-19 (dated by TCRdb to 2019 to 2021). Describing the broader study: The collaborator samples originated in the United States, Italy and Spain and spanned the acute and convalescent phases of COVID-19. The prospective study material was composed of cDNA or gDNA derived from T cells, B-cell-depleted T cells, or PBMCs. Deeply sampled blood TCRbeta repertoires from subjects exposed to, actively infected with, or recovered from COVID-19 were included in the dataset. The repertoires were made available in a free public database intended to serve as a resource for research on the immune response to SARS-CoV-2. The samples were drawn from the first 160 participants of the ongoing ImmuneRACE study and from 1,254 subjects provided by 6 global collaborators. A de-identified subject ID, COVID-19 status, age in years and sex were almost always included in the sample metadata. HLA class I and class II types, where available, came from metadata supplied by the sample provider rather than from assay-based typing.

At the junction V is shortened by 3 bases and J by 0 bases, with 12 bases in between. For CDR1 and CDR2, the germline V gene (reference sequence) lists LGHDT and YNNKEL. Including the terminal cysteine and phenylalanine, the CDR3 comprises 17 residues. Of all the DNA, just the CDR3 is kept, 51 bases in frame from base 1. The full study reports these points: Clinical and demographic metadata were provided uncurated, with the amount varying by source and participant.

Whole blood was collected in K2EDTA tubes by collaborating institutions according to the institutions' own protocols. Collaborator samples were shipped for TCRbeta analysis as frozen whole blood, isolated PBMCs, or DNA extracted from either sample type. In regard to this clone: What antigen it recognizes has not been identified. Base-call qualities are not available, and no considerably larger clone is one nucleotide away.

TCRbeta CDR3 regions were amplified from genomic DNA by means of the immunoSEQ Assay, a bias-controlled multiplex PCR. The paper's processing steps were these. The number of nucleated cells in each sample was estimated by amplification of reference gene primers within the assay. To quantify the absolute abundance of each unique TCRbeta CDR3 rearrangement, sequence reads were collapsed and filtered. For each sample, productive Simpson clonality was calculated as the square root of Simpson's diversity index across productive rearrangements. TCRdb obtained this table from immuneACCESS and retained in-frame rearrangements with V and J assigned. These tables miss some clones; where compared with another copy, unresolved V genes account for less than half of the shortfall, and the remainder is unexplained. From that table come the V and J calls and clone size; the DNA was used to work out D and trimming. The sample includes about 98,000 clones, with about 80% observed a single time. Clones ranked in the top ten supply roughly a quarter of the sample.

The V gene is TRBV3-1 (or the pseudogene TRBV3-2) and the J gene is TRBJ2-6, and TRBD2 may be the D gene, going by 5 matching bases. Specimen: peripheral blood. The receptor was isolated from a man in his 70s with acute or convalescent COVID-19. The nucleotide sequence reads TGTGCCAGCAGCCACCTGACTGGGAGCTCTGGGGCCAACGTCCTGACTTTC. It translates as CASSHLTGSSGANVLTF.